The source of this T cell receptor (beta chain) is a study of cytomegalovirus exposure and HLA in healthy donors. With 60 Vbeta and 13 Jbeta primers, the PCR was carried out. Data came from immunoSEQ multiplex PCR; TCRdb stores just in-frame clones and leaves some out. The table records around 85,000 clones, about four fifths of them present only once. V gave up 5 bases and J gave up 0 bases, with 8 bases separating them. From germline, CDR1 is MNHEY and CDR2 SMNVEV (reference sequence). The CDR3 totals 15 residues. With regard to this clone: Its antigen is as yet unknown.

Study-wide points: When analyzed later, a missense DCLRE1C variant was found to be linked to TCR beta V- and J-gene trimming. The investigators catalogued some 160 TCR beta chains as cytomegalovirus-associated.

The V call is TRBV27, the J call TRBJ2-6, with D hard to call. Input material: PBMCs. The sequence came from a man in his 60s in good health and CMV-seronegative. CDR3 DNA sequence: TGTGCCAGCAGTGAACAAATCTCTGGGGCCAACGTCCTGACTTTC. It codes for CASSEQISGANVLTF.